These 26 T cell receptor beta chains came from one sample sequenced in a study of blood T cell repertoires in COVID-19 (dated by TCRdb to about 2020). Library preparation used the immunoSEQ multiplex PCR assay. TCRdb mirrors the immuneACCESS table, restricted to in-frame sequences. Some clones are absent from its copies; in checked studies, under half trace to an unresolved V gene, and the reason for the others is unknown. The sample contains 50,000 to 70,000 clones, around 87% of them found a single time. Jointly, the top ten make up approximately 7% of the sample. Input material: peripheral blood. The receptors were sampled from a human donor with active COVID-19. The donor label of this sample is uncertain.

CDR3 sequence (DNA): TGTGCCAGCAGCTTGGAGGGACGTACCTACAATGAGCAGTTCTTC. Protein sequence: CASSLEGRTYNEQFF. J is TRBJ2-1 and V is TRBV7-2; TRBD2 might be the D (6 bases). Looked up from germline, CDR1 is SGHTA and CDR2 is FQGNSA. The length of the CDR3 is 15 residues. V lost 3 bases and J lost 2, with 11 bases in between.

The chain joins TRBV14 to TRBJ1-2; no clear D. The CDR3 runs to 13 residues. V lost 1 base and J lost 4, with 7 bases in between. Per the germline V gene, CDR1 is SGHDN and CDR2 is FVKESK. The CDR3 region is CASSQGALYGYTF. The CDR3 coding sequence is TGTGCCAGCAGCCAAGGGGCTCTCTATGGCTACACCTTC.

This clone was counted between two and nine times. The chain carries TRBV6-1 and TRBJ1-2, with 7 bases that match TRBD1. Trimming cost V 3 bases and J 5 bases; bases outside gene matches: 0. The CDR3 sequence is 12 residues long. Germline CDR1 and CDR2: MNHNS and SASEGT. The DNA for the CDR3 is TGTGCCAGCAGTGACAGGGGGTATGGCTACACCTTC. It yields the protein CASSDRGYGYTF.

The rearrangement links TRBV11-2 to TRBJ2-7; D possibly corresponds to TRBD2 (5 bases). This CDR3 has 12 amino acids. The ends were cut back, 5 bases at V and 3 bases at J, with 8 bases in the middle. Germline V gene data show CDR1 as SGHAT and CDR2 as FQNNGV. This CDR3 reads CASSPEGYEQYF. The CDR3 coding sequence is TGTGCCAGCAGCCCAGAGGGCTACGAGCAGTACTTC.

In its sample, this clone was seen once. The CDR3 region has the DNA TGTGCCAGCAGCTTGAGGCCGGAAGCTTTCTTT. Protein: CASSLRPEAFF. The chain uses TRBV11-2 and TRBJ1-1; D gene ambiguous. Germline values: CDR1 SGHAT, CDR2 FQNNGV. The V gene lost 3 bases and the J gene lost 8 bases, with 7 bases spanning the gap. This CDR3 spans 11 amino acids. Full variable domain (outside the CDR3, taken from reference TRBV11-2 and TRBJ1-1): EAGVAQSPRYKIIEKRQSVAFWCNPISGHATLYWYQQILGQGPKLLIQFQNNGVVDDSQLPKDRFSAERLKGVDSTLKIQPAKLEDSAVYLCASSLRPEAFFGQGTRLTVV.

The chain has TRBV27 and TRBJ1-1; 7 bases map to TRBD1. J was trimmed by 0 bases and V by 4 bases; bases with no gene match: 2. This CDR3 has 14 residues. Germline CDR1 is MNHEY and CDR2 is SMNVEV (reference sequence). The CDR3, as DNA: TGTGCCAGCAGTTGGGGGACAGTGAACACTGAAGCTTTCTTT. It yields the protein CASSWGTVNTEAFF.

The chain joins TRBV6-1 to TRBJ1-6; no reliable D call. Germline values: CDR1 MNHNS, CDR2 SASEGT. The CDR3 has 17 residues. V was cut by 2 bases and J by 0 bases, with 11 bases left in between. The CDR3: CASSELGRYSYNSPLHF. The DNA for the CDR3 is TGTGCCAGCAGTGAACTAGGCCGCTACTCCTATAATTCACCCCTCCACTTT.

The genes are TRBV19 and TRBJ2-2, with 8 bases that match TRBD2. The CDR3 spans 17 residues. After removal of 3 bases from V and 5 bases from J, the junction contained 11 bases not matched to a gene. Germline V gives CDR1 LNHDA, CDR2 SQIVND (reference sequence). CDR3 DNA sequence: TGTGCCAGTAGTATTTGGGGGCGCGGGGGGACTACCGGGGAGCTGTTTTTT. It encodes CASSIWGRGGTTGELFF.

V gene TRBV5-1 combines with J gene TRBJ1-5; unclear D gene. V lost 0 bases and J lost 7, with 14 bases in between. Per the germline V gene, CDR1 is SGHRS and CDR2 is YFSETQ. The CDR3 runs to 15 residues. The DNA for the CDR3 is TGCGCCAGCAGCTTGGGTTGGCCCTCGGGGCAGCCCCAGCATTTT. Its translation is CASSLGWPSGQPQHF.

The CDR3, as DNA: TGTGCCTGGAGTGTAGGACAGGGAATTGCACCCCTCCACTTT. Translated: CAWSVGQGIAPLHF. This rearrangement joins TRBV30 to TRBJ1-6; TRBD1 aligns across 8 bases. CDR1 and CDR2 from the germline V gene are GTSNPN and SVGIG (reference sequence). The CDR3 is 14 amino acids. Trimming took 0 bases from V and 11 from J; bases not matched to a gene: 6.

This clone was seen just once. The CDR3 DNA sequence: TGCGCCAGCAGCTCCGGTAGGGGACAAGAGACCCAGTACTTC. Its protein is CASSSGRGQETQYF. The V gene is TRBV5-1, the J gene TRBJ2-5, with D possibly being TRBD1 (5 bases). CDR1 is SGHRS and CDR2 is YFSETQ in the germline V gene. V dropped 3 bases and J dropped 2 bases, with 11 bases sitting between them. This CDR3 is built from 14 residues. The full variable domain, in which reference TRBV5-1 and TRBJ2-5 provide the parts outside the CDR3, is KAGVTQTPRYLIKTRGQQVTLSCSPISGHRSVSWYQQTPGQGLQFLFEYFSETQRNKGNFPGRFSGRQFSNSRSEMNVSTLELGDSALYLCASSSGRGQETQYFGPGTRLLVL.

The chain is built from TRBV30 and TRBJ2-3; 15 positions match TRBD2. Germline values: CDR1 GTSNPN, CDR2 SVGIG (reference sequence). The V and J ends lost 5 bases and 4 bases, in that order; junction bases with no gene match: 1. There are 14 residues in the CDR3. The CDR3 loop reads CAWGTSGGSDTQYF. The CDR3 DNA follows: TGTGCCTGGGGGACTAGCGGGGGGTCAGATACGCAGTATTTT.

V and J are TRBV11-2 and TRBJ2-2; D might be TRBD1 (5 bases). The CDR3 is 13 residues long. Trimming removed 3 bases at V and 7 bases at J, with 9 bases between. CDR1 SGHAT and CDR2 FQNNGV come from the germline V gene. CDR3 sequence reads: CASSFFDSGELFF. CDR3 coding DNA: TGTGCCAGCAGCTTCTTCGACAGCGGGGAGCTGTTTTTT.

The chain combines TRBV9 with TRBJ2-5; 7 bases fit TRBD1. The germline V gene has CDR1 SGDLS and CDR2 YYNGEE. The CDR3 runs 15 residues. Trimming at V came to 1 base and at J to 1 base, leaving 4 bases not matched to a gene. DNA of the CDR3: TGTGCCAGCAGCGTAAGTTCAGGGGGCCAAGAGACCCAGTACTTC. Protein: CASSVSSGGQETQYF.

The chain joins TRBV14 to TRBJ2-1, with unresolved D. This CDR3 spans 17 amino acids. The germline V gene encodes CDR1 SGHDN and CDR2 FVKESK. Trimming took off 4 bases at V and 1 base at J, with 17 bases between the two ends. The DNA for the CDR3 is TGTGCCAGCAGCCCCAGGATCGGTTCCGCTTCCTACAATGAGCAGTTCTTC. It codes for CASSPRIGSASYNEQFF.

The V and J genes are TRBV9 and TRBJ1-3, with D possibly TRBD1 on 6 matching bases. The V end lost 4 bases, the J end lost 0 bases, and 17 bases lay between the germline ends. Germline V gene sequence: CDR1 SGDLS, CDR2 YYNGEE. The CDR3 is 17 amino acids. The CDR3 here is CASSPRTDPSSGNTIYF. CDR3 sequence (DNA): TGTGCCAGCAGCCCACGGACAGACCCTTCCTCTGGAAACACCATATATTTT.

The V and J genes are TRBV14 and TRBJ2-1; no reliable D call. Germline CDR1 is SGHDN and CDR2 is FVKESK. CDR3 length equals 15 residues. Trimming removed 0 bases from V and 6 bases from J, with 12 bases in between. The CDR3 loop is CASSQERSYFNEQFF. CDR3 DNA sequence: TGTGCCAGCAGCCAAGAGCGCTCCTACTTCAATGAGCAGTTCTTC.

This rearrangement joins TRBV5-4 to TRBJ2-2; TRBD2 matches 7 bases. The CDR3 is made up of 15 amino acids. The J segment lost 4 bases and the V segment lost 4 bases, leaving 7 bases of the junction unmatched. The germline CDR1 and CDR2 sequences are SGHNT and YYREEE (reference sequence). CDR3 loop: CASSRGVVGTGELFF. The CDR3 nucleotides read TGTGCCAGCAGCCGGGGGGTAGTTGGCACCGGGGAGCTGTTTTTT. The full variable domain, its missing parts supplied by reference TRBV5-4 and TRBJ2-2, is ETGVTQSPTHLIKTRGQQVTLRCSSQSGHNTVSWYQQALGQGPQFIFQYYREEENGRGNFPPRFSGLQFPNYSSELNVNALELDDSALYLCASSRGVVGTGELFFGEGSRLTVL.

The V gene is TRBV10-3, the J gene TRBJ2-2; 8 bases agree with TRBD2. CDR1 and CDR2 from the germline V gene are ENHRY and SYGVKD. The CDR3 is 13 amino acids. J was trimmed by 6 bases and V by 6 bases; bases with no gene match: 3. DNA for the CDR3: TGTGCCATCAGGAGCGGGAGTGCCGGGGAGCTGTTTTTT. Translating it yields CAIRSGSAGELFF.

The rearrangement links TRBV27 to TRBJ2-3; 7 nucleotides line up with TRBD2. The J segment lost 2 bases and the V segment lost 4 bases, leaving 6 bases of the junction unmatched. This CDR3 has 15 residues. Germline values: CDR1 MNHEY, CDR2 SMNVEV (reference sequence). This CDR3 reads CASSSRLAATDTQYF. The DNA of the CDR3 is TGTGCCAGCAGTTCTCGGCTAGCGGCCACAGATACGCAGTATTTT.

The V and J genes are TRBV2 and TRBJ1-2; 8 nucleotides line up with TRBD1. V dropped 6 bases and J dropped 8; count of bases not matched to a gene: 11. Germline lookup yields CDR1 SNHLY and CDR2 FYNNEI. The CDR3 totals 14 residues. Written as DNA, the CDR3 is TGTGCCAGCAGCGGCGTGGGACAGGTGAAAGGCTACACCTTC. This gives the protein CASSGVGQVKGYTF.

This clone was seen once. The gene calls are TRBV9 and TRBJ1-5; the D gene is possibly TRBD1 (5 bases). The germline CDR1 and CDR2 sequences are SGDLS and YYNGEE. The CDR3 spans 15 residues. The V gene lost 0 bases and the J gene lost 3 bases, with 10 bases spanning the gap. The CDR3 coding sequence is TGTGCCAGCAGCGTAGCAGGGTATGACAATCAGCCCCAGCATTTT. Amino acid sequence: CASSVAGYDNQPQHF.

This chain uses TRBV3-1 (or the pseudogene TRBV3-2) with TRBJ1-1, with 7 bases identical to TRBD1. The CDR3 is made up of 13 amino acids. J gave up 7 bases and V 3 bases, and 5 bases lay outside the gene matches. Germline loops: CDR1 LGHDT, CDR2 YNNKEL (reference sequence). CDR3 nucleotide sequence: TGTGCCAGCAGCCAGGGACAGTACTTTGAAGCTTTCTTT. Translated, it gives CASSQGQYFEAFF.

The rearrangement uses TRBV2 and TRBJ1-1, with D perhaps matching TRBD1 (5 bases). The length of the CDR3 is 13 residues. V lost 9 bases and J 3 bases, leaving 14 bases between the germline ends. Germline CDR1 reads SNHLY; CDR2 reads FYNNEI. The chain's CDR3 is CASQGEGHTEAFF. CDR3 in DNA: TGTGCCAGTCAAGGGGAAGGGCACACTGAAGCTTTCTTT.

This clone showed up just a few times. In DNA form, the CDR3 reads TGTGCCAGCAGCTTATTACAGGGGCCCTACGAGCAGTACTTC. This gives the protein CASSLLQGPYEQYF. The chain is built from TRBV7-8 and TRBJ2-7, with 7 bases lining up with TRBD1. The J segment lost 2 bases and the V segment lost 2 bases, leaving 3 bases of the junction unmatched. The CDR3 spans 14 residues. Per germline, CDR1 SGHVS and CDR2 FQNEAQ.

J is TRBJ2-7 and V is TRBV6-5; tentatively, D is TRBD1 (6 bases). V was cut by 10 bases and J by 2 bases, with 12 bases left in between. This CDR3 is 12 amino acids long. From germline, CDR1 is MNHEY and CDR2 SVGAGI. CDR3 region: CATDRSTYEQYF. As DNA, the CDR3 is TGTGCCACCGACAGGTCGACCTACGAGCAGTACTTC.